The clone carrying this TCR beta chain occurred many times. This specimen comes from a study of blood T cell repertoires in COVID-19. Measured with immunoSEQ multiplex PCR; TCRdb has only the in-frame clones, and not every one. The sample lists around 320,000 clones, 75% to 85% occurring once. The trim removed 6 bases at V and 2 bases at J, leaving 4 bases unmatched. CDR3 length: 14 amino acids. Germline lookup yields CDR1 SGHTA and CDR2 FQGNSA. This TCR was sampled from a human donor in a cohort sampled during active COVID-19. The chain is built from TRBV7-2 and TRBJ2-7, with 10 bases matching TRBD2. What was sequenced was peripheral blood. CDR3 in DNA: TGTGCCAGCAGTCGGACTAGCGGCCCCTACGAGCAGTACTTC. It translates to CASSRTSGPYEQYF.